Given below is one T cell receptor beta chain in context. Its target is unknown. This specimen belongs to a study of a mutant IDH1 vaccine in newly diagnosed glioma. Study-wide background: Treatment recipients were about 62% male and around 40% female, and their mean age was around 40 years. Therapy received beforehand was radiotherapy, temozolomide, or both, with most patients given both.

Study results and limitations: With respect to changes in top peripheral T cell clonotypes, pseudoprogression seemed unrelated.

Profiled with immunoSEQ multiplex PCR; TCRdb holds only in-frame clones, not every one. The table includes some 60,000 clones, 81% detected once. Time point of the sample: week 35, safety follow-up. Vaccinated patients received 300 ug of mutant IDH1 20-mer peptide per dose, with topical imiquimod. This TCR derives from a man aged 40-55 years with glioma. The sequencing here drew on PBMCs, taken from a glioma patient whose treatment included an IDH1 peptide vaccine.

CDR3 sequence reads: CASIDMTGISYEQYF. The CDR3 coding sequence is TGTGCCAGCATCGATATGACAGGGATCTCCTACGAGCAGTACTTC. The V and J genes are TRBV27 and TRBJ2-7; 7 bases are a match to TRBD1. With V trimmed by 7 bases and J by 0 bases, 9 bases remained unmatched. CDR3 length: 15 residues. The germline gives CDR1 MNHEY, CDR2 SMNVEV (reference sequence).